Described below is a single T cell receptor (beta chain) sequence and its context. Its antigen remains unknown. The conserved final phenylalanine or tryptophan is absent from the CDR3, which likely points to a read error. Amplified TCR beta CDR3 regions came from RNA transcripts. HTBI primers drove first-round RT-PCR of the TCR CDR3. TCRdb used MiXCR to reprocess the multiplex PCR reads, holding one entry per CDR3 protein. This sample has about 690,000 distinct CDR3 sequences, with approximately 15% found just once. This entry comes from a study of T cells in Graves' hyperthyroidism and ophthalmopathy. Germline-derived CDR1 and CDR2 are DFQATT and SNEGSKA (reference sequence). V lost 6 bases, J lost 0 bases, and 9 bases lay in between. The CDR3 spans 14 residues. Study findings and constraints: A model using 13 V-J features told ophthalmopathy apart from stable hyperthyroidism.

The TCR comes from a man in his fifties with Graves' hyperthyroidism. The chain carries TRBV20-1 and TRBJ2-6; perhaps D is TRBD1 or TRBD2 (5 bases each). The sequencing input was blood. CDR3 region: CSAGDDSGANVLTS. The DNA for the CDR3 is TGCAGTGCAGGGGACGACTCTGGGGCCAACGTCCTGACTTCC.